One and the same sample provided the 21 T cell receptor beta chains below, sequenced in a study of T cells in Graves' hyperthyroidism and ophthalmopathy (dated by TCRdb to about 2019). Receptor amplification or capture employed multiplex PCR. The run used an Illumina HiSeq 2000. The TCR beta CDR3 regions were amplified from RNA transcripts. A first-round RT-PCR of the TCR CDR3 used the HTBI primer set with the Qiagen OneStep RT-PCR kit. TCRdb passed the public sequencing reads through fastp at Q25 and MiXCR, retaining productive beta sequences. Rows with a matching CDR3 protein are joined into one entry that keeps the most common DNA and genes. A total of hundreds of thousands of distinct CDR3 sequences appear in this sample, roughly 14% of them only once. The top ten constitute 13% of the sample. The specimen sequenced was blood. The origin of the receptors is a man aged 18 to 29 with Graves' ophthalmopathy.

This clonotype was picked up many times. This sequence joins TRBV20-1 and TRBJ2-3, with D maybe TRBD2 (7 bases). The germline CDR1 and CDR2 sequences are DFQATT and SNEGSKA (reference sequence). V lost 5 bases and J 8 bases, leaving 23 bases between the germline ends. The CDR3 length is 15 residues. CDR3 sequence (DNA): TGCAGTGCTCCGGGGAGGGGGAGGGACTCCCGTACGCAGTATTTT. As protein: CSAPGRGRDSRTQYF.

This clonotype was counted ten times or more. The V and J genes are TRBV12-3 or TRBV12-4 and TRBJ2-1, with D hard to call. Trimming shortened V by 3 bases and J by 6 bases, and 6 bases separated the two germline ends. This CDR3 contains 12 residues. CDR3 sequence (DNA): TGTGCCAGCAGTTTTTGGAGCAATGAGCAGTTCTTC. This sequence encodes CASSFWSNEQFF.

This clonotype was recorded many times. The chain recombines TRBV24-1 with TRBJ2-3; the D gene is possibly TRBD1 (6 bases). The CDR3 loop spans 15 amino acids. Germline V gene lookup returns CDR1 KGHDR and CDR2 SFDVKD. V was cut by 3 bases and J by 6 bases, with 15 bases left in between. The CDR3 nucleotides are TGTGCCACCAGTGATAATTTCCAGGGGAAGGATACGCAGTATTTT. Protein: CATSDNFQGKDTQYF.

This clonotype was counted a few times. J is TRBJ2-1 and V is TRBV19; no clear D. Per germline, CDR1 LNHDA and CDR2 SQIVND (reference sequence). Trimming left V 5 bases short and J 0 bases short, with 8 bases between. The CDR3 is made up of 14 amino acids. The CDR3 nucleotides are TGTGCCAGTAGTTGGCGGAGCTCCTACAATGAGCAGTTCTTC. It is translated as CASSWRSSYNEQFF.

For the CDR3, the DNA is TGTGCCAGCAGTTACGCCGAGGCGGGCACAGATACGCAGTATTTT. It translates to CASSYAEAGTDTQYF. The rearrangement joins TRBV6-2 or TRBV6-3 to TRBJ2-3; D is ambiguous. V dropped 2 bases and J dropped 1 base, with 10 bases sitting between them. In germline, CDR1 is MNHEY, CDR2 SVGEGT. The CDR3 runs to 15 residues.

The chain uses TRBV19 and TRBJ2-1; no definite D call. The length of the CDR3 is 15 residues. V shed 0 bases and J shed 4 bases, with 10 bases lying between them. Germline V lookup: CDR1 LNHDA, CDR2 SQIVND (reference sequence). Here the CDR3 reads CASSIDPASYNEQFF. The CDR3 DNA follows: TGTGCCAGTAGTATAGATCCAGCGTCATACAATGAGCAGTTCTTC.

This rearrangement joins TRBV15 to TRBJ1-1, with D perhaps matching TRBD1 (6 bases). Germline CDR1 and CDR2: LNHNV and YYDKDF (reference sequence). V lost 0 bases to trimming and J lost 4 bases, with 9 bases between them. CDR3 length: 14 amino acids. Here the CDR3 DNA reads TGTGCCACCAGCAGAGATCCGGGGGCCACTGAAGCTTTCTTT. This sequence encodes CATSRDPGATEAFF.

As regards this clonotype: A much bigger clone sits one base away, suggesting this may be a read error. The CDR3 here is CSVERVGMVLNYGYAF. As DNA, the CDR3 is TGCAGCGTTGAAAGGGTAGGGATGGTCCTTAACTATGGCTACGCCTTC. J is TRBJ1-2 and V is TRBV29-1; D is undetermined. Germline CDR1 SQVTM, CDR2 ANQGSEA. The length of the CDR3 is 16 residues.

The chain couples TRBV7-9 to TRBJ2-5; D may be TRBD2 (5 bases). V was shortened by 5 bases and J by 4 bases, with 17 bases between the two germline ends. Germline V CDR1 and CDR2: SEHNR, FQNEAQ (reference sequence). This CDR3 comprises 15 residues. The DNA for the CDR3 is TGTGCCAGCAGCCCACCAAGGGAAGAGGGAGAGACCCAGTACTTC. The encoded protein is CASSPPREEGETQYF.

The rearrangement links TRBV11-2 to TRBJ2-2, with D possibly matching TRBD2 (5 bases). Looked up from germline, CDR1 is SGHAT and CDR2 is FQNNGV. The CDR3 has 14 residues. The V and J ends lost 8 bases and 4 bases respectively, with 14 bases between them. The CDR3 region is CASGVTAGTGELFF. The CDR3 bases are TGTGCCAGCGGTGTTACTGCGGGCACCGGGGAGCTGTTTTTT.

This clonotype was observed many times. This rearrangement joins TRBV2 to TRBJ2-7; 7 bases agree with TRBD1. Germline trimming cut 5 bases from V and 0 bases from J; bases unmatched to any gene: 10. Germline V gives CDR1 SNHLY, CDR2 FYNNEI. This CDR3 has 16 amino acids. CDR3 coding DNA: TGTGCCAGCAGTCCCATTGGGACAGTGACCTCCTACGAGCAGTACTTC. Amino acid sequence: CASSPIGTVTSYEQYF.

Many counts were recorded for this clonotype. The CDR3 here is CASSLGRGIFNEQFF. DNA for the CDR3: TGCGCCAGCAGCTTAGGCAGGGGGATCTTCAATGAGCAGTTCTTC. The chain employs TRBV5-1 and TRBJ2-1; 7 bases fit TRBD1. In germline, CDR1 is SGHRS, CDR2 YFSETQ. With V trimmed by 2 bases and J by 6 bases, 8 bases remained unmatched. This CDR3 region has 15 residues.

This clonotype was detected once. The rearrangement joins TRBV30 to TRBJ1-2, with a weak D call TRBD1 (6 bases). The CDR3 has 13 amino acids. Trimming left V 3 bases short and J 8 bases short, with 16 bases between. The germline CDR1 and CDR2 sequences are GTSNPN and SVGIG (reference sequence). The CDR3 spells CAWRLQGLDGYTF. For the CDR3, the DNA is TGTGCCTGGAGGTTACAGGGTCTAGACGGCTACACCTTC. The entire variable domain, with the rest obtained from reference TRBV30 and TRBJ1-2, is as follows: SQTIHQWPATLVQPVGSPLSLECTVEGTSNPNLYWYRQAAGRGLQLLFYSVGIGQISSEVPQNLSASRPQDRQFILSSKKLLLSDSGFYLCAWRLQGLDGYTFGSGTRLTVV.

Notes on this clonotype: Possible read error: a much larger clone is one base away. V usage is TRBV11-2 and J usage is TRBJ1-2; D ambiguous. From germline, CDR1 is SGHAT and CDR2 FQNNGV. The CDR3 is 13 residues long. The CDR3 DNA is TGTACCAGCAGCTTAGACAATAACTATGGCTACACCTTC. This translates into CTSSLDNNYGYTF.

A note on this clonotype: A read error may be the cause here, since a much bigger clone is one base away. The rearrangement links TRBV27 to TRBJ1-3, with D possibly matching TRBD1 (5 bases). Trimming shortened V by 0 bases and J by 5 bases, and 11 bases separated the two germline ends. The CDR3 covers 15 residues. Germline V gene data show CDR1 as MNHEY and CDR2 as SMNVEV (reference sequence). CDR3 bases: TGTGCCAGCAGTTTATCGGCGGGACCTCGAAACACCATATATTTT. Its translation is CASSLSAGPRNTIYF.

In its sample, this clonotype was seen many times. The V gene is TRBV3-1, the J gene TRBJ2-7; D possibly uses TRBD1 or TRBD2 (7 bases each). This CDR3 comprises 13 residues. Trimming left V 3 bases short and J 4 bases short, with 10 bases between. The germline V gene encodes CDR1 LGHDT and CDR2 YNNKEL (reference sequence). The CDR3 region is CASSHQGGYEQYF. Here the CDR3 DNA reads TGTGCCAGCAGCCACCAGGGGGGGTACGAGCAGTACTTC.

This clonotype was recorded many times. The chain employs TRBV6-1 and TRBJ1-1; unclear D gene. The CDR3 loop spans 14 amino acids. The V and J ends lost 5 bases and 4 bases respectively, with 14 bases between them. Germline lookup yields CDR1 MNHNS and CDR2 SASEGT. The CDR3 DNA reads as TGTGCCAGCAGTTCCGTTTCGGGGTCCACTGAAGCTTTCTTT. Translation gives CASSSVSGSTEAFF.

In this sample, this clonotype turned up many times. V is TRBV29-1 and J is TRBJ2-1; TRBD2 aligns across 10 bases. Germline V gives CDR1 SQVTM, CDR2 ANQGSEA. The CDR3 has 12 residues. CDR3 nucleotide sequence: TGCGGGGGGGCTAGCGGGAGCCATGAGCAGTTCTTC. Translating gives CGGASGSHEQFF.

The genes are TRBV10-3 and TRBJ1-6, with D perhaps matching TRBD1 (6 bases). Germline values: CDR1 ENHRY, CDR2 SYGVKD. Between the trimmed V and J ends, which lost 3 bases and 9 bases, there was a span of 18 bases. This CDR3 is 16 amino acids long. The CDR3 is CAISDRGGATSSPLHF. The CDR3 DNA is TGTGCCATCAGTGACCGGGGGGGGGCTACTAGTTCACCCCTCCACTTT.

This clonotype was recorded at least ten times. The chain joins TRBV12-3 or TRBV12-4 to TRBJ2-1; no definite D call. The ends were cut back, 0 bases at V and 12 bases at J, with 12 bases in the middle. The CDR3 spans 13 residues. The CDR3 sequence is CASSLAGYAWQFF. The CDR3 DNA is TGTGCCAGCAGTTTAGCCGGGTACGCTTGGCAGTTCTTC.

This clonotype was counted once. A much more abundant neighbour one base away suggests this may be a read error. This chain connects TRBV25-1 to TRBJ2-5; 9 bases line up with TRBD1. J lost 1 base, V lost 11 bases, and 8 bases had no gene match. Germline loops: CDR1 MGHDK, CDR2 SYGVNS. The CDR3 loop spans 14 amino acids. CDR3 sequence (DNA): TGTGCCTTCCTAAAGGACAGGGGCCAAGAGACCCAGTACTTC. This translates into CAFLKDRGQETQYF.